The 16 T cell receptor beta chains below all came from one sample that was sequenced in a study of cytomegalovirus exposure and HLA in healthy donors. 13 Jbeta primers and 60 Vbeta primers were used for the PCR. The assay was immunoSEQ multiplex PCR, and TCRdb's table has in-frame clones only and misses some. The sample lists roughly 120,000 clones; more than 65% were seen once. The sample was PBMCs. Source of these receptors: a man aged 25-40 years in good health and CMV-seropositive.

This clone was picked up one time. The CDR3 loop reads CASRSAGTYYGYTF. CDR3 DNA sequence: TGCGCCAGCAGGTCCGCCGGGACTTACTATGGCTACACCTTC. The chain couples TRBV5-1 to TRBJ1-2; perhaps TRBD1 as D (5 bases). The CDR3 contains 14 residues. Deletions cut 5 bases from V and 3 bases from J, with 14 bases between. Germline V CDR1 and CDR2: SGHRS, YFSETQ.

DNA for the CDR3: TGTGCCAAGGCCCCCGGACACGGCAATGAAAAACTGTTTTTT. Translation gives CAKAPGHGNEKLFF. V usage is TRBV21-1 and J usage is TRBJ1-4; no DNA check was done on the table's D call, TRBD1. TRBV21-1 is marked as a pseudogene. The CDR3 is 14 residues long.

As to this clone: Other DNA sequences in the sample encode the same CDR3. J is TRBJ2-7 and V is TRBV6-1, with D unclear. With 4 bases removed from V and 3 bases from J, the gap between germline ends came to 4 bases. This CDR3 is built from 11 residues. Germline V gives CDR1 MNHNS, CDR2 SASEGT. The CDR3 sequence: CASSVSYEQYF. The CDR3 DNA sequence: TGTGCCAGCAGTGTCAGCTACGAGCAGTACTTC.

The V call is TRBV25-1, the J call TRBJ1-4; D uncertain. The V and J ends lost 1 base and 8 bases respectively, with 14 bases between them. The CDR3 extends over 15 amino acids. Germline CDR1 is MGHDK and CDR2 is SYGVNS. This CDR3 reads CASSEWVGEREKLFF. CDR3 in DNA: TGTGCCAGCAGTGAATGGGTCGGGGAAAGAGAAAAACTGTTTTTT. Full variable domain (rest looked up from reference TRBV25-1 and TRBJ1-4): EADIYQTPRYLVIGTGKKITLECSQTMGHDKMYWYQQDPGMELHLIHYSYGVNSTEKGDLSSESTVSRIRTEHFPLTLESARPSHTSQYLCASSEWVGEREKLFFGSGTQLSVL.

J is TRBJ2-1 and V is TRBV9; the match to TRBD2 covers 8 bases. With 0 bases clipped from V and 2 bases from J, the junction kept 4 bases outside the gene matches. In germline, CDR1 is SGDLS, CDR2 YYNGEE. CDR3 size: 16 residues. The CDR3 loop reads CASSVGGGPAYNEQFF. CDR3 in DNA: TGTGCCAGCAGCGTAGGCGGGGGGCCTGCCTACAATGAGCAGTTCTTC.

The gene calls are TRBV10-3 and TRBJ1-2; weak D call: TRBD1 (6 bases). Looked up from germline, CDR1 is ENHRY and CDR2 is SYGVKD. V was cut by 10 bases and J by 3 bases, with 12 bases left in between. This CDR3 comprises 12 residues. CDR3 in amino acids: CATRGGHYGYTF. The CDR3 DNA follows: TGTGCCACCCGGGGGGGCCACTATGGCTACACCTTC.

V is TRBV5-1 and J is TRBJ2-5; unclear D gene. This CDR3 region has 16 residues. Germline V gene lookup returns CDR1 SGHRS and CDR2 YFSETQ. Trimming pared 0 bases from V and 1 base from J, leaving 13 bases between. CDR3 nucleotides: TGCGCCAGCAGCTTGGGGCTTGGGCCACCCCAAGAGACCCAGTACTTC. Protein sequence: CASSLGLGPPQETQYF.

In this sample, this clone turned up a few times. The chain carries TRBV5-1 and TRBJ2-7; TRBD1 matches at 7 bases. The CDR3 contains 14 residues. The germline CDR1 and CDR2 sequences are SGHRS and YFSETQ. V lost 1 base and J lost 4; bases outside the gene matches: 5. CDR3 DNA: TGCGCCAGCAGCTTGCAAGGGGGCGGGTACGAGCAGTACTTC. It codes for CASSLQGGGYEQYF.

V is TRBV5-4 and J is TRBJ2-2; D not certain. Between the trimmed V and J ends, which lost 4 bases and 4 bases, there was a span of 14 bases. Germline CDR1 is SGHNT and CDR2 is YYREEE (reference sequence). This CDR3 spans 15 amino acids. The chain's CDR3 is CASSPPASGTGELFF. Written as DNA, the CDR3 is TGTGCCAGCAGCCCACCAGCGTCGGGCACCGGGGAGCTGTTTTTT.

CDR3 nucleotides: TGTGCCTGGAGTGTACGGCAGGGCCATCCGAGCTCCTATAATTCACCCCTCCACTTT. Protein product: CAWSVRQGHPSSYNSPLHF. The chain couples TRBV30 to TRBJ1-6; D is perhaps TRBD1 (5 bases). Trimming took off 0 bases at V and 0 bases at J, with 18 bases between the two ends. Germline V CDR1 and CDR2: GTSNPN, SVGIG (reference sequence). The CDR3 covers 19 residues.

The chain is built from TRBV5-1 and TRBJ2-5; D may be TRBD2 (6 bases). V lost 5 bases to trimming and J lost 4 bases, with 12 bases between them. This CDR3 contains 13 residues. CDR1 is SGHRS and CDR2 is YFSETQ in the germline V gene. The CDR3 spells CASSRDSPETQYF. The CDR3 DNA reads TGCGCCAGCAGTCGGGACTCCCCAGAGACCCAGTACTTC.

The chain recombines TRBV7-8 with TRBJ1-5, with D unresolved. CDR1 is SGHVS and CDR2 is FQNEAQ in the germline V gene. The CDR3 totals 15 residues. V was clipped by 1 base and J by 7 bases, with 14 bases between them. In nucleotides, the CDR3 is TGTGCCAGCAGCTTAGGCGCCCGGTCAGGACAGCCCCAGCATTTT. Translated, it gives CASSLGARSGQPQHF.

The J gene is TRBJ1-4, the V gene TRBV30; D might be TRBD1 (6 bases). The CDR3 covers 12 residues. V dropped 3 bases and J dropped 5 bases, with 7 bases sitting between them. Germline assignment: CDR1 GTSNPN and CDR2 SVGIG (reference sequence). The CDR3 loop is CAWSQGNEKLFF. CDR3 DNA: TGTGCCTGGAGCCAGGGGAATGAAAAACTGTTTTTT. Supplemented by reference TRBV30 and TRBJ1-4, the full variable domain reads SQTIHQWPATLVQPVGSPLSLECTVEGTSNPNLYWYRQAAGRGLQLLFYSVGIGQISSEVPQNLSASRPQDRQFILSSKKLLLSDSGFYLCAWSQGNEKLFFGSGTQLSVL.

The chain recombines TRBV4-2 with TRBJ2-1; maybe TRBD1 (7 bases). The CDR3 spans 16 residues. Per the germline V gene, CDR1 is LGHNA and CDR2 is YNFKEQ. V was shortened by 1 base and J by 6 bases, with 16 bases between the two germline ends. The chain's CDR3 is CASSQGIGRQGNEQFF. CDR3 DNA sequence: TGTGCCAGCAGCCAAGGGATCGGGAGACAGGGCAATGAGCAGTTCTTC.

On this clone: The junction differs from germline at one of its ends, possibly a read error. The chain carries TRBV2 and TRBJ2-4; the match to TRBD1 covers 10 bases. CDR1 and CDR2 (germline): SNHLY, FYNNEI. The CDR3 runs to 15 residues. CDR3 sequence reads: CASSEAGTGEYIQYF. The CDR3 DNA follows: TGTGCCAGCAGCGAAGCCGGGACAGGGGAATACATTCAGTACTTC.

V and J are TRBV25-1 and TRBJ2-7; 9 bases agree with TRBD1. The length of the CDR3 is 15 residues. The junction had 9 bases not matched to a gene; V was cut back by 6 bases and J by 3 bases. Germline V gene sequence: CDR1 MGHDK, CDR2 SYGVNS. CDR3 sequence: CASSSRDRVYYEQYF. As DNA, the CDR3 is TGTGCCAGCAGCTCCCGGGACAGGGTATACTACGAGCAGTACTTC.